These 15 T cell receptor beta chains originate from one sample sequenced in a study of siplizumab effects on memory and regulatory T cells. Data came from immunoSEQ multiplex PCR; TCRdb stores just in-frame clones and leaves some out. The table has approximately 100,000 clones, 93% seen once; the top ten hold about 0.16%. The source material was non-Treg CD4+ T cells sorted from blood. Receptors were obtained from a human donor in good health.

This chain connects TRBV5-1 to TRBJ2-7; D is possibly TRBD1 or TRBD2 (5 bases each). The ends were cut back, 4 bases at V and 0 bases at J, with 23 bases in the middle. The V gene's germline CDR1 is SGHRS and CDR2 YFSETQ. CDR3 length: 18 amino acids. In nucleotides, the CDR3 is TGCGCCAGCAGCGCGGGCCCCCAGGGTGGGGCGAGCTCCTACGAGCAGTACTTC. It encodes CASSAGPQGGASSYEQYF.

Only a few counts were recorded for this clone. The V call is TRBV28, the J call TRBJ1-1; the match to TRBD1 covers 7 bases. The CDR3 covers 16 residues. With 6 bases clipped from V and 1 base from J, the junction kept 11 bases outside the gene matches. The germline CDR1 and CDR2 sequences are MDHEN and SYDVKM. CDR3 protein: CASSLASTGPNTEAFF. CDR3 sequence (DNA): TGTGCCAGCAGCCTCGCGTCGACAGGGCCGAACACTGAAGCTTTCTTT.

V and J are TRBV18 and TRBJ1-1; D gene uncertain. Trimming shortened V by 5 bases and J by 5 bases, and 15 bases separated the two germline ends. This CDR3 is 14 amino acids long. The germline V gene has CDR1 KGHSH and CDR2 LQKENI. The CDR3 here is CASSATLSVTEAFF. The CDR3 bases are TGTGCCAGCTCAGCAACACTCAGCGTTACTGAAGCTTTCTTT.

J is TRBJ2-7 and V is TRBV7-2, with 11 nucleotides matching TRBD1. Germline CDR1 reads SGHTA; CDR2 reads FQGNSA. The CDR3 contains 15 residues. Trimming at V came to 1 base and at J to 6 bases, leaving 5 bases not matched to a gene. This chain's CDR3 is CASSLVGQGASEQYF. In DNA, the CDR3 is TGTGCCAGCAGCTTAGTCGGACAGGGGGCAAGCGAGCAGTACTTC.

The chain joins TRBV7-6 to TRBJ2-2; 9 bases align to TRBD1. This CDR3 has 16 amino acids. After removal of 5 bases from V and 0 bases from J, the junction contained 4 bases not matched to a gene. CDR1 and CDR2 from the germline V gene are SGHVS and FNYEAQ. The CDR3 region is CASSPTGGPNTGELFF. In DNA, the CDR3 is TGTGCCAGCAGCCCTACAGGGGGCCCGAACACCGGGGAGCTGTTTTTT.

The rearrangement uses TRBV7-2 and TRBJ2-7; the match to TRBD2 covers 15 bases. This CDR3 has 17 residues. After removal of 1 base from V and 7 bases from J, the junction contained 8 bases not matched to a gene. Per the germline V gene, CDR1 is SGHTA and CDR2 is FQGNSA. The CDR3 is CASSLVGTSGGQWEQYF. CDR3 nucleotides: TGTGCCAGCAGCTTAGTTGGGACTAGCGGGGGGCAATGGGAGCAGTACTTC.

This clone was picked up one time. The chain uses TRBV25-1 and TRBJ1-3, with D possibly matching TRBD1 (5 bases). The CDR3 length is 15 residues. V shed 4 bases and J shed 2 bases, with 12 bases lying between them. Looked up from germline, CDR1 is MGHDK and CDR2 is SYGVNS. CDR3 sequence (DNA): TGTGCCAGCAGTGCCGCAGGGAAAACTGGAAACACCATATATTTT. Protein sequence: CASSAAGKTGNTIYF.

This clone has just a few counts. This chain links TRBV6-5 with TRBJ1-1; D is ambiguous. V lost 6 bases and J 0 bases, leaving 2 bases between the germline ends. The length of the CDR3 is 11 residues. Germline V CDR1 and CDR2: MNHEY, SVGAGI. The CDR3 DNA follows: TGTGCCAGCAGGGTGAACACTGAAGCTTTCTTT. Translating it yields CASRVNTEAFF.

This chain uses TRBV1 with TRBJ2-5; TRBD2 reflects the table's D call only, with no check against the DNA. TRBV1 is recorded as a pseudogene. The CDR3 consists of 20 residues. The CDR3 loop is CTSSSEDYCRKAGGGETQYF. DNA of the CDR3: TGCACCAGCAGCTCGGAAGATTACTGCAGAAAAGCGGGGGGCGGGGAGACCCAGTACTTC.

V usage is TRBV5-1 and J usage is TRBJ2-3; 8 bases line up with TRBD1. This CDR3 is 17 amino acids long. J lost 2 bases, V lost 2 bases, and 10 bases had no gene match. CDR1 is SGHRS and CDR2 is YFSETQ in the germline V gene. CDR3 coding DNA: TGCGCCAGCAGCTTACCCGTCGCAGGGGGCGTCACAGATACGCAGTATTTT. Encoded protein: CASSLPVAGGVTDTQYF.

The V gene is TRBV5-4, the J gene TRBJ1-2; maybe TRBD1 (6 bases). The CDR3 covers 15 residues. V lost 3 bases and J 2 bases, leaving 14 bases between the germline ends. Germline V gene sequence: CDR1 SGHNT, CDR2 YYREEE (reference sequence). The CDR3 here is CASSSTRGANYGYTF. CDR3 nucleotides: TGTGCCAGCAGCTCAACACGGGGGGCCAACTATGGCTACACCTTC. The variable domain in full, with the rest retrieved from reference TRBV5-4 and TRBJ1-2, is ETGVTQSPTHLIKTRGQQVTLRCSSQSGHNTVSWYQQALGQGPQFIFQYYREEENGRGNFPPRFSGLQFPNYSSELNVNALELDDSALYLCASSSTRGANYGYTFGSGTRLTVV.

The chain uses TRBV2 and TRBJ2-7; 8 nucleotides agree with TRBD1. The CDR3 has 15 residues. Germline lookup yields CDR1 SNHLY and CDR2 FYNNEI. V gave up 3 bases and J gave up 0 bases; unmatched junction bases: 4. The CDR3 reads CASSERTGSSYEQYF. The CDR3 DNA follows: TGTGCCAGCAGTGAGAGGACAGGGAGCTCCTACGAGCAGTACTTC.

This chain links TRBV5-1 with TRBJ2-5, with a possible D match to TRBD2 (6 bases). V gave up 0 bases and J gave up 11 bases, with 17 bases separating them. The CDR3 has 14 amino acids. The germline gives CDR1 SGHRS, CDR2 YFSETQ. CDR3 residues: CASSLAGGTGEQYF. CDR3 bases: TGCGCCAGCAGCTTGGCTGGGGGAACGGGGGAGCAGTACTTC.

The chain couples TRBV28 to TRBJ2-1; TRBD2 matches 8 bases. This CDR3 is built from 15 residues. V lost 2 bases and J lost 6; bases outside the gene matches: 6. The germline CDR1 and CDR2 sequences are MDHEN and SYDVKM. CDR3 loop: CASSLTGGGTNEQFF. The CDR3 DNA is TGTGCCAGCAGTTTAACTGGCGGGGGGACCAATGAGCAGTTCTTC.

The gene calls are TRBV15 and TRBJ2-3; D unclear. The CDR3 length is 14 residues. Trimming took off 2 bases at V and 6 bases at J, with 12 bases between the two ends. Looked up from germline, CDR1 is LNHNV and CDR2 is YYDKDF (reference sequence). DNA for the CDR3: TGTGCCACCAGCAGACCAGGACGGCTTGATACGCAGTATTTT. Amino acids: CATSRPGRLDTQYF.